The rows below give T cell receptor beta chains drawn from one sample of a study of shared clonotypes between healthy human individuals. Only in-frame clones appear in the TCRdb table, and some are missing; sequencing was by immunoSEQ multiplex PCR. The sample records hundreds of thousands of clones, 90% to 97% being singletons. The source material was naive CD4+ T cells sorted from blood. These receptor sequences come from a woman aged 25 to 39 in good health. CDR3s include the opening cysteine and the closing phenylalanine or tryptophan. D genes are given only for firm matches. Size is omitted from some rows. Given values are once, few, many or a class for expanded clones.

v_call	d_call	clone_size	j_call	cdr3_aa	cdr3_nt
TRBV5-1	-	-	TRBJ1-3	CASSLEFRGSGNTIYF	TGCGCCAGCAGCTTGGAATTCCGAGGCTCTGGAAACACCATATATTTT
TRBV5-5	-	-	TRBJ1-2	CASSGTVASGYTF	TGTGCCAGCAGCGGGACGGTCGCGTCTGGCTACACCTTC
TRBV29-1	-	-	TRBJ2-5	CSGGGRVGETQYF	TGCAGCGGCGGCGGGCGGGTCGGGGAGACCCAGTACTTC
TRBV7-9	-	-	TRBJ2-1	CASSGPMGINEQFF	TGTGCCAGCAGTGGGCCCATGGGGATCAATGAGCAGTTCTTC
TRBV5-1	TRBD1	-	TRBJ1-5	CASSVGTGGAPQHF	TGCGCCAGCAGCGTGGGCACAGGGGGGGCGCCCCAGCATTTT
TRBV29-1	-	-	TRBJ1-1	CSVGTVDGEAFF	TGCAGCGTTGGGACTGTCGATGGTGAAGCTTTCTTT
TRBV11-3	TRBD2	-	TRBJ2-3	CASSPGRLAQTDTQYF	TGTGCCAGCAGCCCCGGTCGACTAGCGCAGACAGATACGCAGTATTTT
TRBV4-1	-	-	TRBJ1-2	CASSPGRAKAKRNYGYTF	TGCGCCAGCAGCCCAGGCCGGGCCAAGGCTAAGAGGAACTATGGCTACACCTTC
TRBV5-1	-	-	TRBJ2-1	CASSLGPGSYNEQFF	TGCGCCAGCAGCTTGGGGCCAGGCTCCTACAATGAGCAGTTCTTC
TRBV2	-	-	TRBJ1-2	CASSPEGPIYGYTF	TGTGCCAGCAGTCCCGAGGGACCGATCTATGGCTACACCTTC
TRBV28	-	-	TRBJ1-5	CASSLAGSPGPQHF	TGTGCCAGCAGTTTAGCGGGCAGCCCAGGGCCCCAGCATTTT
TRBV11-2	TRBD1	-	TRBJ2-7	CASAGGQGTYEQYF	TGTGCCTCCGCCGGGGGACAGGGGACCTACGAGCAGTACTTC
TRBV5-8	TRBD2	-	TRBJ2-7	CASRAGTSASYEQYF	TGTGCCAGCAGGGCCGGGACTAGCGCCTCCTACGAGCAGTACTTC
TRBV5-1	TRBD2	-	TRBJ2-7	CASTPASGIYEQYF	TGCGCCAGCACCCCGGCTAGCGGGATCTACGAGCAGTACTTC
TRBV5-4	-	-	TRBJ2-7	CASRSLPRDMHYEQYF	TGTGCCAGCAGATCCTTACCCCGGGACATGCACTACGAGCAGTACTTC
TRBV28	-	-	TRBJ1-1	CASSFRRGNTEAFF	TGTGCCAGCAGTTTTCGGCGGGGGAACACTGAAGCTTTCTTT
TRBV28	-	once	TRBJ2-7	CASSPAAVAYEQYF	TGTGCCAGCAGTCCCGCCGCGGTCGCCTACGAGCAGTACTTC
TRBV28	-	once	TRBJ1-5	CASSLSSNQPQHF	TGTGCCAGCAGTTTAAGTAGCAATCAGCCCCAGCATTTT
TRBV7-9	TRBD1	-	TRBJ1-1	CASSLGTGNTEAFF	TGTGCCAGCAGCTTGGGGACAGGGAACACTGAAGCTTTCTTT
TRBV7-9	TRBD2	-	TRBJ2-7	CASSPVWTSGSYEQYF	TGTGCCAGCAGCCCGGTCTGGACTAGCGGTTCCTACGAGCAGTACTTC
TRBV30	TRBD1	-	TRBJ1-1	CAWSPGQGIRNTEAFF	TGTGCCTGGAGTCCCGGACAGGGGATCAGGAACACTGAAGCTTTCTTT
TRBV5-6	TRBD2	-	TRBJ2-5	CASSLARTSGQETQYF	TGTGCCAGCAGCTTGGCCCGGACTAGCGGCCAAGAGACCCAGTACTTC
TRBV5-1	-	-	TRBJ2-3	CASSLQVSSTDTQYF	TGCGCCAGCAGCTTACAGGTCTCTAGCACAGATACGCAGTATTTT
TRBV5-1	TRBD2	once	TRBJ2-5	CASPHRREETQYF	TGCGCCAGCCCCCATAGGCGGGAGGAGACCCAGTACTTC
TRBV9	-	-	TRBJ2-5	CASSVAPHQETQYF	TGTGCCAGCAGCGTAGCCCCCCACCAAGAGACCCAGTACTTC
TRBV19	TRBD2	-	TRBJ2-1	CASSRGTSGSRLKDEQFF	TGTGCCAGTAGTAGAGGGACTAGCGGGAGTAGGCTAAAGGATGAGCAGTTCTTC
TRBV25-1	-	-	TRBJ2-7	CASSIQGGNEQYF	TGTGCCAGCAGTATCCAGGGTGGAAACGAGCAGTACTTC
TRBV6-6	TRBD1	-	TRBJ1-1	CASSYSQGAGTEAFF	TGTGCCAGCAGTTACTCTCAGGGGGCGGGAACTGAAGCTTTCTTT
TRBV5-1	TRBD1	-	TRBJ2-7	CASSPATGGYGSYEQYF	TGCGCCAGCAGCCCGGCGACAGGGGGGTATGGGTCCTACGAGCAGTACTTC
TRBV11-2	-	-	TRBJ1-4	CASSFPRKGLGEKLFF	TGTGCCAGCAGCTTCCCCAGGAAAGGGTTAGGTGAAAAACTGTTTTTT
TRBV6-5	-	-	TRBJ1-2	CASRPGGEYGYTF	TGTGCCAGCAGACCGGGGGGTGAATATGGCTACACCTTC
TRBV10-2	-	-	TRBJ1-2	CASSESSAPNYGYTF	TGCGCCAGCAGTGAGTCATCAGCCCCTAACTATGGCTACACCTTC
TRBV5-8	-	-	TRBJ1-2	CASSLSRGIGYGYTF	TGTGCCAGCAGCCTATCGCGGGGTATAGGCTATGGCTACACCTTC
TRBV18	TRBD1	-	TRBJ1-2	CASSPPGQGPKPHYGYTF	TGTGCCAGCTCACCACCGGGACAGGGCCCGAAGCCGCACTATGGCTACACCTTC
TRBV2	-	once	TRBJ2-1	CASRGHSYNEQFF	TGTGCCAGCAGGGGACACTCCTACAATGAGCAGTTCTTC
TRBV5-1	-	-	TRBJ1-1	CASSLRAKDTEAFF	TGCGCCAGCAGCTTGCGGGCGAAGGACACTGAAGCTTTCTTT
TRBV5-1	TRBD2	-	TRBJ2-1	CASSFHRTSGDTYNEQFF	TGCGCCAGCAGCTTCCACCGGACTAGCGGGGATACTTACAATGAGCAGTTCTTC
TRBV27	-	-	TRBJ1-3	CASSMGNTIYF	TGTGCCAGCAGCATGGGAAACACCATATATTTT
TRBV18	-	-	TRBJ2-5	CASSPQQETQYF	TGTGCCAGCTCACCACAGCAAGAGACCCAGTACTTC
TRBV7-9	-	-	TRBJ2-3	CASSLKVGLGTDTQYF	TGTGCCAGCAGCTTAAAGGTCGGGCTGGGCACAGATACGCAGTATTTT
TRBV28	-	-	TRBJ2-3	CASRFPLGDTQYF	TGTGCCAGCAGGTTTCCGTTGGGAGATACGCAGTATTTT
TRBV7-9	TRBD1	-	TRBJ1-2	CASRHIRDSVNYGYTF	TGTGCCAGCAGACACATCCGGGACAGCGTTAACTATGGCTACACCTTC
TRBV7-9	TRBD1	-	TRBJ1-5	CASSPPGQGNQPQHF	TGTGCCAGCAGCCCCCCGGGACAGGGTAATCAGCCCCAGCATTTT
TRBV2	TRBD1	-	TRBJ1-1	CASSDGQGVNTEAFF	TGTGCCAGCAGTGACGGACAGGGAGTGAACACTGAAGCTTTCTTT
TRBV28	-	-	TRBJ2-7	CASSFILGPYEQYF	TGTGCCAGCAGTTTTATCCTGGGTCCCTACGAGCAGTACTTC
TRBV28	-	-	TRBJ2-7	CASSLSGPSYEQYF	TGTGCCAGCAGTTTATCCGGGCCCTCCTACGAGCAGTACTTC
TRBV7-6	TRBD1	-	TRBJ2-7	CASSNRDRGGEQYF	TGTGCCAGCAGTAACCGGGACAGGGGCGGCGAGCAGTACTTC
TRBV9	-	-	TRBJ2-5	CASSPAAGVTQYF	TGTGCCAGCAGCCCGGCGGCAGGGGTGACCCAGTACTTC
TRBV5-4	-	-	TRBJ1-4	CASSNGGATGDEKLFF	TGTGCCAGCAGCAATGGCGGGGCCACGGGGGATGAAAAACTGTTTTTT
TRBV28	-	-	TRBJ1-1	CASSSHPVYPEAFF	TGTGCCAGCAGTTCGCATCCAGTATACCCTGAAGCTTTCTTT
TRBV27	TRBD1	-	TRBJ2-7	CASSARGPGYEQYF	TGTGCCAGCAGTGCCAGGGGGCCGGGTTACGAGCAGTACTTC
TRBV13	-	once	TRBJ1-4	CASSLGHPRSGEKLFF	TGTGCCAGCAGCTTAGGCCACCCGAGGTCGGGGGAAAAACTGTTTTTT
TRBV27	-	-	TRBJ1-5	CASSLRDHQPQHF	TGTGCCAGCAGTTTGCGTGATCATCAGCCCCAGCATTTT